These T cell receptor beta chains were read from a single sample in a study of cytotoxic CD8 clonotypes in ibrutinib-treated CLL. Sequencing was performed with immunoSEQ multiplex PCR; in TCRdb, only in-frame clones are kept and a portion is missing. The table includes some 200,000 clones, 65% to 80% detected once. This sample comprised PBMCs, obtained after 12 months of ibrutinib treatment. The receptors shown here come from a human donor with chronic lymphocytic leukemia. Both conserved end residues are part of each CDR3. Each record gives: V gene, D gene, clone size, J gene, CDR3 DNA, CDR3 protein. A D gene is named only where the DNA matches it firmly. Size is stated for part of the rows, as once, few or many counts, or as a class when the clone is expanded.

v_call: TRBV2; d_call: NA; clone_size: NA; j_call: TRBJ2-7; cdr3_nt: TGTGCCAGCAGTGCGCGGGCCCGGTACGAGCAGTACTTC; cdr3_aa: CASSARARYEQYF
v_call: TRBV15; d_call: TRBD2; clone_size: NA; j_call: TRBJ2-1; cdr3_nt: TGTGCCACCAGCAGAGAGGGACTAGCGGCGACCTACAATGAGCAGTTCTTC; cdr3_aa: CATSREGLAATYNEQFF
v_call: TRBV30; d_call: NA; clone_size: NA; j_call: TRBJ1-1; cdr3_nt: TGTGCCTGGAGTGTACTACAGGAAGCTTTCTTT; cdr3_aa: CAWSVLQEAFF
v_call: TRBV23-1; d_call: NA; clone_size: once; j_call: TRBJ2-6; cdr3_nt: TGCGCCAGCAGTCAATCCGCCACACAGCCTGGGGCCAACGTCCTGACTTTC; cdr3_aa: CASSQSATQPGANVLTF
v_call: TRBV7-3; d_call: NA; clone_size: NA; j_call: TRBJ2-7; cdr3_nt: TGTGCCAGCAGCTTAGGACCTTTAGGGCCTTACGAGCAGTACTTC; cdr3_aa: CASSLGPLGPYEQYF
v_call: TRBV18; d_call: NA; clone_size: NA; j_call: TRBJ2-7; cdr3_nt: TGTGCCAGCTCCCACGAATACGAGCAGTACTTC; cdr3_aa: CASSHEYEQYF
v_call: TRBV19; d_call: TRBD1; clone_size: NA; j_call: TRBJ1-5; cdr3_nt: TGTGCCAGCCTCGACAGGGGGCGCAGTCAGCCCCAGCATTTT; cdr3_aa: CASLDRGRSQPQHF
v_call: TRBV18; d_call: NA; clone_size: once; j_call: TRBJ2-5; cdr3_nt: TGTGCCAGCTCACCAGGGTCCGGCCAAGAGACCCAGTACTTC; cdr3_aa: CASSPGSGQETQYF
v_call: TRBV29-1; d_call: NA; clone_size: NA; j_call: TRBJ2-3; cdr3_nt: TGCAGCGCCGACGGGGCGCCGGGCACAGATACGCAGTATTTT; cdr3_aa: CSADGAPGTDTQYF
v_call: TRBV7-3; d_call: TRBD1; clone_size: once; j_call: TRBJ2-5; cdr3_nt: TGTGCCAGCAGCTTATTGGGACAGGGGTTAGAGACCCAGTACTTC; cdr3_aa: CASSLLGQGLETQYF
v_call: TRBV28; d_call: TRBD1; clone_size: NA; j_call: TRBJ1-1; cdr3_nt: TGTGCCAGCAGTCCGGGCCCGGGACAGTACGGCACTGAAGCTTTCTTT; cdr3_aa: CASSPGPGQYGTEAFF